This T cell receptor beta chain was obtained from a study of T cell responses to AZD1222 COVID-19 vaccine. Points from the study as a whole: White British ancestry dominated among donors, who included more females, and clonal diversity was possibly underestimated. Repertoire collection took place solely once the T cell response had peaked. Reports indicate that nearly half of spike-specific TCRs are directed at unmutated variant regions.

Regarding this clone: Its antigen is unidentified.

The table came from immunoSEQ multiplex PCR; TCRdb's copy has only in-frame clones and leaves some out. The data hold roughly 40,000 clones, with about 91% observed a single time. Germline lookup yields CDR1 MNHEY and CDR2 SMNVEV (reference sequence). Trimming left V 0 bases short and J 5 bases short, with 7 bases between. The CDR3 length is 13 residues. V is TRBV27 and J is TRBJ2-5; D gene ambiguous. Sequencing used peripheral blood, obtained 28 days after the second AZD1222 dose. This sequence was found in an adult who received the AZD1222 COVID-19 vaccine. The CDR3 coding sequence is TGTGCCAGCAGTTTATCCGTAGGGGAGACCCAGTACTTC. This translates into CASSLSVGETQYF.